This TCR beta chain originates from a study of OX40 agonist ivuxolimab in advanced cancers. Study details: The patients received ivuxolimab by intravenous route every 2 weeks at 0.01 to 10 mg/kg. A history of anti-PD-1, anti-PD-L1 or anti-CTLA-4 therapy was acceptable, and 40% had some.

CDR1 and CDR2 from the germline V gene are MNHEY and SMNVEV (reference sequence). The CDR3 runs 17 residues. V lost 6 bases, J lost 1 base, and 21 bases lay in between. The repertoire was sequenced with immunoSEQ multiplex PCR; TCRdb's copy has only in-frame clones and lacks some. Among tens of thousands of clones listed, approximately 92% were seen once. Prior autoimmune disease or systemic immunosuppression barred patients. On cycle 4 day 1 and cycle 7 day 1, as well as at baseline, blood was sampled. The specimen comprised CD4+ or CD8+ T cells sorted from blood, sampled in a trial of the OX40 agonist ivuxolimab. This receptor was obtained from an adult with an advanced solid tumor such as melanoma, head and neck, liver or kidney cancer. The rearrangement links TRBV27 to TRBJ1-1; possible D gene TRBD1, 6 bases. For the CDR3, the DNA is TGTGCCAGCAGGGGCTTAGCAGGGGCGGATAGGAACACTGAAGCTTTCTTT. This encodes CASRGLAGADRNTEAFF.